Below, 20 T cell receptor beta chains from the same sample are listed, as sequenced in a study of T-cell memory formation after mild COVID-19. TCRdb itself ran the 5' RACE reads through MiXCR, one entry per CDR3 protein. The data contain about 430,000 distinct CDR3 sequences, about 20% of them seen just once; the ten biggest clones take up 20% to 25%. The specimen was PBMCs or a T cell subset sorted from them (not recorded which). Receptors were obtained from a man between 18 and 35 years old who had mild COVID-19 (a few samples of this study predate the infection). Cell type and time point are not known.

This clonotype has more than one count but fewer than ten. The V gene is TRBV7-9, the J gene TRBJ1-1, with a tentative D call TRBD1 (5 bases). The CDR3 has 14 amino acids. Germline V gives CDR1 SEHNR, CDR2 FQNEAQ (reference sequence). Trimming removed 6 bases from V and 1 base from J, with 12 bases in between. Written as DNA, the CDR3 is TGTGCCAGCAGAACAGGACGGACGAACACTGAAGCTTTCTTT. Translation: CASRTGRTNTEAFF.

The chain joins TRBV7-6 to TRBJ2-7; TRBD1 is a possible D gene (5 bases). Germline loops: CDR1 SGHVS, CDR2 FNYEAQ. The V and J ends lost 5 bases and 1 base respectively, with 18 bases between them. The CDR3 consists of 16 residues. The CDR3 coding sequence is TGTGCCAGCAGCCCTCAGGGTACGCCTAATTCCTACGAGCAGTACTTC. Its protein is CASSPQGTPNSYEQYF.

This clonotype was seen only a few times. The genes are TRBV7-2 and TRBJ1-2; D remains ambiguous. Germline loops: CDR1 SGHTA, CDR2 FQGNSA. The V end was cut by 1 base, the J end by 0 bases, with 15 bases between. This CDR3 contains 17 residues. CDR3 region: CASSLVPVPLANYGYTF. The CDR3 DNA reads as TGTGCCAGCAGCTTAGTACCGGTTCCACTCGCTAACTATGGCTACACCTTC.

Details on this clonotype: The junction departs from germline at one end; a sequencing error may be responsible. V is TRBV5-6 and J is TRBJ1-1; D is undetermined. This CDR3 contains 12 residues. CDR1 is SGHDT and CDR2 is YYEEEE in the germline V gene. The CDR3 DNA reads as TGTGCAAGCAGCTACGAGAACACTGAAGCTTTCTTT. Amino acids: CASSYENTEAFF.

This chain links TRBV7-6 with TRBJ2-2; 7 nucleotides line up with TRBD2. In germline, CDR1 is SGHVS, CDR2 FNYEAQ. After removal of 3 bases from V and 4 bases from J, the junction contained 5 bases not matched to a gene. The CDR3 covers 15 residues. CDR3 sequence reads: CASSFREGSTGELFF. CDR3 bases: TGTGCCAGCAGCTTTAGGGAGGGGAGCACCGGGGAGCTGTTTTTT.

This clonotype turned up a few times. The V gene is TRBV5-1, the J gene TRBJ1-4; D is undetermined. Germline assignment: CDR1 SGHRS and CDR2 YFSETQ. V was pared by 0 bases and J by 4 bases, with 7 bases between. The CDR3 totals 14 residues. The CDR3, as DNA: TGCGCCAGCAGCTTGGGGGCTAATAATGAAAAACTGTTTTTT. This sequence encodes CASSLGANNEKLFF.

The J gene is TRBJ2-3, the V gene TRBV20-1; 10 nucleotides line up with TRBD1. The CDR3 extends over 15 amino acids. The germline V gene encodes CDR1 DFQATT and CDR2 SNEGSKA (reference sequence). With 4 bases clipped from V and 2 bases from J, the junction kept 6 bases outside the gene matches. CDR3 nucleotide sequence: TGCAGTGCTAATCGCGGGACAGGGGCCACAGATACGCAGTATTTT. Amino acid sequence: CSANRGTGATDTQYF.

This clonotype was observed a handful of times. Written as DNA, the CDR3 is TGTGCCAGCAGTGGGCAGGGGCCTACCTACGAGCAGTACTTC. Translated, it gives CASSGQGPTYEQYF. The chain combines TRBV12-3 or TRBV12-4 with TRBJ2-7, with TRBD1 as a possible D gene (6 bases). This CDR3 has 14 residues. Deletions cut 5 bases from V and 2 bases from J, with 13 bases between.

The chain has TRBV28 and TRBJ1-4; 9 bases agree with TRBD1. The CDR3 sequence is 16 residues long. The germline gives CDR1 MDHEN, CDR2 SYDVKM. J was trimmed by 7 bases and V by 6 bases; bases with no gene match: 12. CDR3 DNA: TGTGCCAGCAGCTCCTCCGGGACAGGGAGTTTTGAAAAACTGTTTTTT. Its translation is CASSSSGTGSFEKLFF. The complete variable domain, with remaining parts taken from reference TRBV28 and TRBJ1-4, reads DVKVTQSSRYLVKRTGEKVFLECVQDMDHENMFWYRQDPGLGLRLIYFSYDVKMKEKGDIPEGYSVSREKKERFSLILESASTNQTSMYLCASSSSGTGSFEKLFFGSGTQLSVL.

This clonotype was detected many times. This sequence joins TRBV7-8 and TRBJ1-2, with D hard to call. The V gene's germline CDR1 is SGHVS and CDR2 FQNEAQ. Trimming removed 5 bases from V and 2 bases from J, with 6 bases in between. The CDR3 has 12 amino acids. DNA of the CDR3: TGTGCCAGCAGCGGGCAGAACTATGGCTACACCTTC. Its protein is CASSGQNYGYTF.

This chain connects TRBV5-6 to TRBJ2-3; 10 bases agree with TRBD2. From germline, CDR1 is SGHDT and CDR2 YYEEEE. The junction had 10 bases not matched to a gene; V was cut back by 0 bases and J by 0 bases. The CDR3 has 19 residues. The DNA of the CDR3 is TGTGCCAGCAGCTTGGCGCGGCTAGCGGGGGAACCTAGCACAGATACGCAGTATTTT. Protein: CASSLARLAGEPSTDTQYF.

The chain couples TRBV10-3 to TRBJ2-7, with a tentative D call TRBD2 (6 bases). Germline CDR1 reads ENHRY; CDR2 reads SYGVKD. The ends were cut back, 3 bases at V and 5 bases at J, with 11 bases in the middle. This CDR3 comprises 13 residues. CDR3 nucleotides: TGTGCCATCAGTGACAAAGGGGAGGACGAGCAGTACTTC. This codes for CAISDKGEDEQYF.

This clonotype showed up many times. The chain combines TRBV7-2 with TRBJ1-1; the D gene is possibly TRBD1 (5 bases). Germline V lookup: CDR1 SGHTA, CDR2 FQGNSA. This CDR3 has 12 amino acids. V lost 6 bases to trimming and J lost 6 bases, with 11 bases between them. DNA of the CDR3: TGTGCCAGCAGGCAGGGTGCAGCTGAAGCTTTCTTT. Translation: CASRQGAAEAFF. Based on the CDR3 plus reference TRBV7-2 and TRBJ1-1, the full variable domain is GAGVSQSPSNKVTEKGKDVELRCDPISGHTALYWYRQSLGQGLEFLIYFQGNSAPDKSGLPSDRFSAERTGGSVSTLTIQRTQQEDSAVYLCASRQGAAEAFFGQGTRLTVV.

This clonotype was seen more than once but under ten times. The J gene is TRBJ2-2, the V gene TRBV9; tentative D call: TRBD1 (6 bases). The CDR3 extends over 16 amino acids. Germline CDR1 SGDLS, CDR2 YYNGEE. The V gene lost 0 bases and the J gene lost 4 bases, with 13 bases spanning the gap. CDR3 loop: CASSVEGGLGTGELFF. The CDR3 nucleotides read TGTGCCAGCAGCGTAGAAGGGGGATTGGGCACCGGGGAGCTGTTTTTT.

The J gene is TRBJ1-1, the V gene TRBV5-5; unclear D gene. Germline loops: CDR1 SGHKS, CDR2 YYEKEE (reference sequence). This CDR3 has 13 residues. The V end lost 0 bases, the J end lost 3 bases, and 6 bases lay between the germline ends. CDR3 amino acids: CASSLGDYTEAFF. CDR3 nucleotides: TGTGCCAGCAGCTTGGGCGATTACACTGAAGCTTTCTTT.

This chain links TRBV5-1 with TRBJ2-3; TRBD2 matches at 8 bases. Germline V gene lookup returns CDR1 SGHRS and CDR2 YFSETQ. CDR3 length: 16 residues. Trimming at V came to 0 bases and at J to 0 bases, leaving 3 bases not matched to a gene. CDR3 DNA: TGCGCCAGCAGCTTGGAGCCTAGCGGGAGCACAGATACGCAGTATTTT. Its translation: CASSLEPSGSTDTQYF.

V gene TRBV20-1 combines with J gene TRBJ2-3; 7 nucleotides agree with TRBD1. The CDR3 is 14 residues long. The germline V gene has CDR1 DFQATT and CDR2 SNEGSKA (reference sequence). V lost 6 bases and J lost 1; bases outside the gene matches: 7. CDR3 residues: CSAQGTARTDTQYF. CDR3 nucleotide sequence: TGCAGTGCCCAAGGGACAGCTCGCACAGATACGCAGTATTTT.

This clonotype was recorded a few times. This chain connects TRBV5-1 to TRBJ1-2; D is possibly TRBD1 (6 bases). The V gene's germline CDR1 is SGHRS and CDR2 YFSETQ. Trimming took 5 bases from V and 6 from J, leaving 14 bases between them. CDR3 size: 13 residues. The DNA for the CDR3 is TGCGCCAGCAGATACGACGCAGGGGATGGCTACACCTTC. Amino acids: CASRYDAGDGYTF.

The chain carries TRBV18 and TRBJ2-7; TRBD1 might be the D (6 bases). There are 14 residues in the CDR3. Germline CDR1 is KGHSH and CDR2 is LQKENI. Trimming shortened V by 3 bases and J by 7 bases, and 16 bases separated the two germline ends. In DNA form, the CDR3 reads TGTGCCAGCTCACCTTCGGTTAACAGGGCTGAGCAGTACGTC. The encoded protein is CASSPSVNRAEQYV.

V gene TRBV29-1 combines with J gene TRBJ2-1; TRBD1 agrees at 12 bases. Germline lookup yields CDR1 SQVTM and CDR2 ANQGSEA. The CDR3 covers 12 residues. After removal of 7 bases from V and 9 bases from J, the junction contained 4 bases not matched to a gene. The CDR3 reads CSAGTGGGEQFF. CDR3 in DNA: TGCAGCGCTGGGACAGGGGGCGGTGAGCAGTTCTTC.